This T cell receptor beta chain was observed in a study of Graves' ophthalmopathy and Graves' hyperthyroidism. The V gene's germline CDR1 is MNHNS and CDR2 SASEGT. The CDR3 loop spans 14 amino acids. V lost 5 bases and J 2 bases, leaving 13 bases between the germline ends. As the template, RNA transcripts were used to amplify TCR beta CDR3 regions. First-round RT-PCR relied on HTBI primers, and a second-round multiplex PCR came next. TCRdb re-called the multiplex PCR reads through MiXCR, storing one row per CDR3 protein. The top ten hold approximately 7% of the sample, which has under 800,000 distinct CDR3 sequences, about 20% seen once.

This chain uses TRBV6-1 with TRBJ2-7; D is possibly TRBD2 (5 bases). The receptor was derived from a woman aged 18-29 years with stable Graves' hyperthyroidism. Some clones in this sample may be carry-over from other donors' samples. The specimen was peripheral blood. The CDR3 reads CASSPSGFPYEQYF. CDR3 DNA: TGTGCCAGCAGTCCGTCGGGGTTCCCCTACGAGCAGTACTTC.